This T cell receptor beta chain was captured by sequencing in a study of blood T cell repertoires in COVID-19. About the research overall: Sites in the United States, Italy and Spain provided acute and convalescent COVID-19 samples. T cells, B-cell-depleted T cells, or PBMCs supplied cDNA or gDNA.

Authors' methods: It was from reference gene primer amplification that nucleated cell counts were estimated. Assay used: immunoSEQ multiplex PCR; TCRdb lists only in-frame clones, some missing. That table furnishes V, J and clone size, whereas the DNA furnished D and trimming. The table includes 450,000 or so clones, around nine tenths detected once. V dropped 2 bases and J dropped 6 bases, with 6 bases sitting between them. CDR3 size: 12 residues. Germline CDR1 reads KGHSH; CDR2 reads LQKENI. This receptor was taken from a woman in her 40s with COVID-19, enrolled during active disease. Sequencing was performed on peripheral blood. V usage is TRBV18 and J usage is TRBJ2-3; D is undetermined. CDR3 in amino acids: CASSPKEDTQYF. The CDR3 region has the DNA TGTGCCAGCTCACCAAAGGAGGATACGCAGTATTTT.